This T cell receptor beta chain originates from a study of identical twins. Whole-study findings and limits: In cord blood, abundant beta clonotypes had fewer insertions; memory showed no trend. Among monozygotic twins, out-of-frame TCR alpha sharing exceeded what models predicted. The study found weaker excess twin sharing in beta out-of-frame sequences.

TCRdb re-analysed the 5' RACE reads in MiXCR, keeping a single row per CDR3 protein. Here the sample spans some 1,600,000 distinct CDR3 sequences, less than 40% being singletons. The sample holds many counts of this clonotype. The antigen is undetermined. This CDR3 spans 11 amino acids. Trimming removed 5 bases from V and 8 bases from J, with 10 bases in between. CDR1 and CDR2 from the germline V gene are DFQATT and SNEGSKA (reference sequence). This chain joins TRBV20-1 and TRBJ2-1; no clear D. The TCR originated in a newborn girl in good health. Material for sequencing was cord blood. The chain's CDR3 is CSARKVDEQFF. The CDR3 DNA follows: TGCAGTGCTCGGAAAGTGGATGAGCAGTTCTTC.